This T cell receptor (beta chain) was identified in a study of cytomegalovirus exposure and HLA in healthy donors (dated by TCRdb to the late 2010s). Context from the whole study: An earlier analysis of a few hundred of the donors reported over 250 Gb of sequence data and 117 million unique TCR beta sequences obtained from some 200 million T cells. Of the 300 to 400 genotyped donors, about 84% fell in the genetic ancestry cluster associated with self-reported Caucasian donors. An earlier analysis of 587 of the donors applied high-throughput TCR beta sequencing to assess whether each TCR beta V gene segment acted as functional or pseudogenic. HLA typing included class I and class II loci at four-digit resolution. In the later analysis, no new phenotypic data were used to find candidate immune exposures; instead, reliance was placed on TCR beta sequences and their occurrence across donors. Across about 380 genotyped donors of the cohort, an average of about 200,000 unique TCR beta nucleotide sequences per donor were sequenced, and 15% to 20% of those sequences were non-productive. The aim of the study was to test whether cataloging public T cell receptors could identify signatures of past pathogen exposure. A later analysis re-examined previously published TCR beta repertoires from more than 550 donors and added high-resolution HLA genotyping to investigate patterns of TCR occurrence. To predict cytomegalovirus infection status, the study brought together high-throughput TCR immunosequencing, statistical association of individual TCRs with disease status, and machine learning. Alongside the repertoire data, information on donor age, sex, ethnicity and CMV serostatus was compiled. The study used immunosequencing to profile the T cell repertoires of 670 or so subjects and linked those repertoires to cytomegalovirus serostatus. Because of strong linkage in the cohort, a few DR-DQ haplotypes were treated as single units for association and clustering. Genome-wide SNP genotypes for about 65% of the roughly 700 donors were used in a later genetic analysis, which treated that subset as a discovery cohort. About 300 gigabases of sequencing data and around 90 million unique TCR sequences made up an early release that covered about 640 HLA-typed donors. A separate validation cohort of roughly 120 different subjects was used in addition to the 666-subject first cohort. Every discovery cohort repertoire had been produced on one sequencing platform. Typing coverage varied by locus: roughly 620-640 donors for A, B, C, DRB1 and DQB1; roughly 520 for DQA1; more than 600 for DPA1; around 450 for DPB1. General findings and caveats noted by the study authors: Cytomegalovirus status was reported to be diagnosed by the classifier with high specificity and sensitivity in both the original and validation cohorts. Only TCR beta chains were sequenced in this cohort, and the absence of alpha or paired-chain data limited detectable features. A later analysis found that most CMV-associated TCR beta chains appeared HLA-restricted, with HLA associations seemingly driven largely by CMV exposure. A further reported finding was that TCR beta sequences accurately predicted the HLA-A and HLA-B alleles for most subjects in the first cohort. A cluster of highly shared sequence variants was judged likely to be a technical artifact of the sequencing pipeline. A few of the identified cytomegalovirus-associated TCR beta chains were confirmed in vitro to be specific for cytomegalovirus antigens. The study gave a list of around 170 TCR beta chains associated with cytomegalovirus. Because HLA typing was unavailable for some donors at each locus, only the typed subset was used in association tests. In a later analysis, the rate of TCR association differed among HLA loci, with DRB1 alleles having the most associated TCRs and HLA-C alleles having the fewest. Several of the top co-occurrence clusters appeared to be linked to parvovirus B19, influenza, CMV and Epstein-Barr virus, according to a later analysis. Strong co-occurrence of HLA alleles, especially DR and DQ, made assigning TCR associations to individual alleles difficult. In a later analysis, some 17,000 TCR beta sequences were associated with specific HLA alleles at a false discovery rate of 0.05. Presence/absence analyses assumed roughly uniform sequencing depth across donors, an assumption that may not hold. Linkage disequilibrium might explain the correlated functional status among segregating V segments, but an unknown experimental factor could not be ruled out. The authors suggested that the approach could potentially be extended to other disease states and immunological phenotypes. While some public TCRs were present in many individuals, most TCR sequences turned up only very rarely across donors. The only immune exposure information available for the cohort was CMV serostatus. Broadly in line with IMGT annotations, most TCR beta V segments showed up in productive rearrangements about 90% or about 30% of the time in an earlier analysis of approximately 600 of the donors. In a later analysis, HLA-associated TCR beta chains were found to be more clonally expanded and to have lower generation probabilities than equally common non-associated chains. The earlier analysis of 587 of the donors excluded 15 to 20 rarely observed V segments, including chromosome 9 orphons, because counts were too low. An association between a missense DCLRE1C variant and V-gene and J-gene trimming of TCR beta chains was found in a later genetic analysis and replicated in an independent cohort. Compared with the approximately 720-donor mean, donors in an Asian-associated ancestry cluster had fewer N-insertions in productive TCRs, according to a later genetic analysis.

Concerning this clone itself: Its recognized antigen is unknown. It has no much larger one-base neighbor in the sample; base qualities were not kept.

The cohort consisted of hundreds of healthy bone marrow donors. At the time of sampling, all cohort members were nominally healthy, though unrecorded immune exposures were likely present. The donor tested CMV seronegative and was one of the 352 seronegative cohort members. A peripheral blood sample was provided by each donor, and peripheral blood mononuclear cells were used for TCR beta sequencing. Genomic DNA extraction from the blood cell samples was performed with the Qiagen DNeasy Blood Extraction Kit. The library was made by the immunoSEQ multiplex PCR assay. The multiplex PCR relied on a mix of 60 forward primers for TCR Vbeta segments and 13 reverse primers for TCR Jbeta segments. The CDR3 region of rearranged TCR beta genes was amplified from genomic DNA with a multiplex PCR assay. On the Illumina HiSeq System, the amplified TCR beta libraries were sequenced as 87-base-pair reads. For the original study's pipeline: A later analysis counted some 74 million unique TCR beta chains across the 550 to 700 repertoires, and 10 million to 11 million of these chains were shared by at least two donors. To remove PCR and sequencing errors, raw reads were error-corrected and collapsed into unique sequences using a nearest-neighbor algorithm that merged closely related sequences. V, D and J gene segments were assigned by aligning CDR3 sequences to IMGT reference sequences. For a sequence to be retained, a match of at least six nucleotides to both a V gene segment and a J gene segment was required. Rearrangements were classified as productive when the CDR3 lacked stop codons and remained in frame with V and J, and all other rearrangements were classified as non-productive. CDR3 was defined according to IMGT convention as the region running from the second conserved V-encoded cysteine to the conserved J-encoded phenylalanine. The earlier analysis of some 600 of the donors excluded sequences that lacked an unambiguous match to a single V gene segment. An earlier analysis of some 610 of the donors called V segments functional above 56.7% productive rearrangements and segregating when the between-donor standard deviation exceeded 5%. A statistical classification framework was built to diagnose cytomegalovirus status from the catalog of TCR beta chain sequences. In a later analysis, V and J genes were assigned by comparing TCR nucleotide sequences against IMGT/GENE-DB human TR gene sequences. The TCRdist pipeline was used in a later analysis to assign CDR3 sequences and most-parsimonious VDJ recombination scenarios. In a later analysis, every TCR beta chain was defined by the combination of its CDR3 amino acid sequence and its V-gene family, and reads without a unique V-gene family were dropped. In a later analysis, 500 to 650 highly shared, low-generation-probability nucleotide sequences were removed to address suspected cross-contamination and a sequencing artifact. In a later analysis, a clonal expansion index was calculated for each public chain from normalized within-repertoire ranks of inferred template counts. Generation probabilities in a later analysis came from a VDJ recombination model fitted to out-of-frame rearrangements, and those results were checked against IGoR. In a later analysis, TCR-TCR, TCR-HLA and TCR-CMV co-occurrence was scored with hypergeometric tests, and a repertoire-size bias correction was applied to TCR pairs. In a later analysis, false discovery rates were estimated by permuting HLA or CMV assignments 20 times. In a later analysis, co-occurring TCRs were grouped with DBSCAN, and TCRdist sequence similarity was added when clustering was performed within HLA-allele-positive subsets. Co-occurrence clustering excluded repertoires with fewer than 30,000 or more than 120,000 public chains, plus five with anomalous nucleotide sharing. TCRdb holds this immuneACCESS table with in-frame rearrangements only. Some clones are missing; in checked studies, unresolved V genes explain under half, and the rest has no known cause. V and J calls plus clone size are reproduced from that table; the DNA served to infer D and trimming. The sample contains some 67,000 clones, approximately 81% of them found a single time. The top ten hold just under 3% of the sample.

The source of this sequence is a woman between 25 and 40 years old in good health and CMV-seronegative. Specimen: PBMCs.

The DNA sequence is as follows: TGTGCAAGTCGCCCACGACAGTCTCCCCGTAACGAGCAGTACTTC. Translation gives CASRPRQSPRNEQYF. The chain couples TRBV12-2 to TRBJ2-5; no check of the table's D call, TRBD1, against the DNA was made. The DNA end favors TRBJ2-7, so the J call may be wrong. TRBV12-2 is given as a pseudogene. From cysteine to phenylalanine, the CDR3 is 15 amino acids long. The only DNA kept is the CDR3, 45 bases in frame from the first base.